The entry below gives a single T cell receptor beta chain sequence along with its context. The antigen remains unidentified. Germline V lookup: CDR1 LGHNA, CDR2 YSLEER. This CDR3 is 15 amino acids long. The germline V and J ends were trimmed by 0 bases and 1 base, with 9 bases remaining between them. This sample stems from a study of T cell responses to AZD1222 COVID-19 vaccine. The protocol was immunoSEQ multiplex PCR, while the TCRdb copy is restricted to in-frame clones and leaves out a portion. This table holds some 67,000 clones, about four fifths found once. Study-level findings and limits: Just six AZD1222 recipients tested seropositive at baseline. Donors, mostly white British, included more females; clonal diversity was possibly underestimated. Vaccine-associated CD4 TCRs spanned spike, dominant at 160-218 and 743-854.

The V call is TRBV4-3, the J call TRBJ1-1; D call uncertain. This specimen consisted of peripheral blood, obtained 28 days after the second AZD1222 dose. The receptor comes from an adult who received the AZD1222 COVID-19 vaccine. The CDR3 spells CASSQDRAGNTEAFF. As DNA, the CDR3 is TGCGCCAGCAGCCAAGATCGGGCCGGGAACACTGAAGCTTTCTTT.